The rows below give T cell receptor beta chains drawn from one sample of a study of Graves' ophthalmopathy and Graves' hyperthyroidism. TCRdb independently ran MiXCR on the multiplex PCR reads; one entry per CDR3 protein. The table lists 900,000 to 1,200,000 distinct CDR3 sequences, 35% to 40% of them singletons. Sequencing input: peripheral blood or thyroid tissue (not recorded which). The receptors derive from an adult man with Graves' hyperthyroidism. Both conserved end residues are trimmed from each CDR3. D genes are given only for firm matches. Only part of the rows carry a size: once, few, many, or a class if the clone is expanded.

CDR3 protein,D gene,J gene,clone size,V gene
ASSLVAGRISTEAF,.,TRBJ1-1,.,TRBV7-6
ASRPLVGNTEAF,.,TRBJ1-1,many,TRBV6-1
AISDGRGQGRETQY,TRBD1,TRBJ2-5,many,TRBV10-3
ASSLAGQGFALH,TRBD1,TRBJ1-6,.,TRBV7-2
ASSYSKIASGELF,.,TRBJ2-2,few,TRBV6-6
SARGLDTTQY,.,TRBJ2-5,many,TRBV20-1
ASLGTDYNSPLH,TRBD1,TRBJ1-6,many,TRBV2
ASSDRVGNGYT,.,TRBJ1-2,many,TRBV2
ASNRDRGSWELF,TRBD1,TRBJ2-2,.,TRBV2
AWSTGSSGNTIY,.,TRBJ1-3,many,TRBV30
ASATGTSGNYEQY,TRBD2,TRBJ2-7,many,TRBV19
ASSVVIASYEQY,.,TRBJ2-7,.,TRBV5-6
ASSHRADNSPLH,.,TRBJ1-6,few,TRBV3-1
ASSLGGHYT,.,TRBJ1-2,many,TRBV5-8
ASSLLTGVGQPQH,TRBD1,TRBJ1-5,.,TRBV6-5
SARGLRVTYEQY,.,TRBJ2-7,many,TRBV20-1
ASSEYRGFNQPQH,TRBD1,TRBJ1-5,few,TRBV7-9
ASSLWTDYEKLF,.,TRBJ1-4,few,TRBV12-3/TRBV12-4
ASSYSTWTKVVPEAF,.,TRBJ1-1,few,TRBV6-6